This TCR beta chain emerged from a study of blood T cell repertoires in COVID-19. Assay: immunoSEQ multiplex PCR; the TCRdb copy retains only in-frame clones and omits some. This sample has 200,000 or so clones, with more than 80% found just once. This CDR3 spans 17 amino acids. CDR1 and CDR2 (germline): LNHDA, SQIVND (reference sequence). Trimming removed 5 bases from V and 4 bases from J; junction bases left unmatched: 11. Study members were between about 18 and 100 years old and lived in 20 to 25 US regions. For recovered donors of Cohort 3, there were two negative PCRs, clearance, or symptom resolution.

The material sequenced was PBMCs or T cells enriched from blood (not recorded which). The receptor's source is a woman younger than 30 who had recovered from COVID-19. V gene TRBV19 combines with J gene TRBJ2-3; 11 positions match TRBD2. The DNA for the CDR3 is TGTGCCAGTAGTTTTAATAGCGGGGGGGCCGTCGCAGATACGCAGTATTTT. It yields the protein CASSFNSGGAVADTQYF.